A selection of T cell receptor beta chains follows, all from one sample in a study of cytotoxic CD8 clonotypes in ibrutinib-treated CLL. Produced via immunoSEQ multiplex PCR; TCRdb's table is partial and in-frame only. Here the sample spans 200,000 to 250,000 clones, more than 75% being singletons. This specimen was PBMCs, taken after 12 months of ibrutinib treatment. The receptor source for this set is a human donor with chronic lymphocytic leukemia. Both conserved end residues are part of each CDR3.

V	J	CDR3
TRBV18	TRBJ1-2	CASSPPGAYGYTF
TRBV20-1	TRBJ2-5	CSARRETQYF
TRBV5-4	TRBJ2-2	CASSRAGWGKTGELFF
TRBV9	TRBJ1-2	CASSDRVKGYTF
TRBV7-6	TRBJ2-5	CASSLEVAGETQYF
TRBV6-1	TRBJ1-2	CASRGTADDGYTF
TRBV28	TRBJ1-2	CASSTSGQGYGYTF
TRBV10-3	TRBJ2-2	CAISHGGTGELFF
TRBV28	TRBJ1-2	CASDTGQGWDGYTF
TRBV14	TRBJ2-2	CASSVGVQLELFF
TRBV6-5	TRBJ1-4	CASRPQGAAEKLFF
TRBV4-2	TRBJ1-2	CASSQTTGASYGYTF